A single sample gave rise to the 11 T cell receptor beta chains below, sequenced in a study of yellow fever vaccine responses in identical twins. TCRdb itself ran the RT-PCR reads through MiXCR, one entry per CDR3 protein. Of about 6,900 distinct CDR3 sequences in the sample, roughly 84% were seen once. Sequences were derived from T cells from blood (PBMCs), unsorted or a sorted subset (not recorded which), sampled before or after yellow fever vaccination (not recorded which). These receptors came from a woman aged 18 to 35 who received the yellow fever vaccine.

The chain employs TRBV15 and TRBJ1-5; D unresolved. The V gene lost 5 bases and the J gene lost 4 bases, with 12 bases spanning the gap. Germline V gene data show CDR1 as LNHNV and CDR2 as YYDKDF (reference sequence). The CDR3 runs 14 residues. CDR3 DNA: TGTGCCACCAGCTCCCAACGGGTTAATCAGCCCCAGCATTTT. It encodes CATSSQRVNQPQHF.

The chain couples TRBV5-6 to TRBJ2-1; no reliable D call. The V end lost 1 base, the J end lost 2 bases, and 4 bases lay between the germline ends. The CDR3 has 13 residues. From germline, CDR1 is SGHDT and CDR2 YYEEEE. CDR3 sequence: CASSLTAYNEQFF. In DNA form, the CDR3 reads TGTGCCAGCAGCTTGACAGCCTACAATGAGCAGTTCTTC.

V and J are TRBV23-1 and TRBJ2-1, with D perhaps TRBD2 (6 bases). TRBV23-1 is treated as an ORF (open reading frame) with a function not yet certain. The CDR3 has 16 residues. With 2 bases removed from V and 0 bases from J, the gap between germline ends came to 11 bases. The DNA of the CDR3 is TGCGCCAGCAGTCAAAAACTAGCTCGCTCCTACAATGAGCAGTTCTTC. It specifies CASSQKLARSYNEQFF.

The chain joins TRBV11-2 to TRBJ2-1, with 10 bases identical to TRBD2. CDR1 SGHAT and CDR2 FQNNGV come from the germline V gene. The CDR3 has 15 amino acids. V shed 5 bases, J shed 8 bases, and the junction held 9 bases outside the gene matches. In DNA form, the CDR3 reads TGTGCCAGCAGCCCCAGCGGGGGGGCCTTGGATGAGCAGTTCTTC. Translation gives CASSPSGGALDEQFF.

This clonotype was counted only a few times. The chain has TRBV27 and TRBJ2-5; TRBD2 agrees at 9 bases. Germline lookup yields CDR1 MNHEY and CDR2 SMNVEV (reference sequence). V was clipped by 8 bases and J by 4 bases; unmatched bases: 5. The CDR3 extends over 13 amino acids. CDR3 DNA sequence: TGTGCCAGCTGGGCTAGCGGGGTAGAGACCCAGTACTTC. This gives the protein CASWASGVETQYF.

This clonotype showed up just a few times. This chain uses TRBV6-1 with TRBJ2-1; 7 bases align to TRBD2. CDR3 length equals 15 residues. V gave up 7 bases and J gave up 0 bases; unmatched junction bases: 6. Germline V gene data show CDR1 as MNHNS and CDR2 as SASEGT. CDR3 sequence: CASTLSGDSYNEQFF. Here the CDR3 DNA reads TGTGCCAGCACCCTCAGCGGGGACTCCTACAATGAGCAGTTCTTC.

The CDR3 DNA follows: TGTGCCAGCAGTTCTATGACGGTTCTTCCCCACTTT. Protein: CASSSMTVLPHF. The J gene is TRBJ1-6, the V gene TRBV28; no reliable D call. Germline V gene sequence: CDR1 MDHEN, CDR2 SYDVKM. The CDR3 length is 12 residues. V lost 4 bases and J lost 18, with 16 bases in between.

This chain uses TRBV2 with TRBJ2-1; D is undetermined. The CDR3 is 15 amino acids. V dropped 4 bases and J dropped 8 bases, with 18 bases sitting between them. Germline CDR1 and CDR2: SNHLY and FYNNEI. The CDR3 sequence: CASSAVRTTMDEQFF. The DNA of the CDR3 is TGTGCCAGCAGTGCGGTAAGGACCACTATGGATGAGCAGTTCTTC. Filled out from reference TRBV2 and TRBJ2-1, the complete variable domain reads EPEVTQTPSHQVTQMGQEVILRCVPISNHLYFYWYRQILGQKVEFLVSFYNNEISEKSEIFDDQFSVERPDGSNFTLKIRSTKLEDSAMYFCASSAVRTTMDEQFFGPGTRLTVL.

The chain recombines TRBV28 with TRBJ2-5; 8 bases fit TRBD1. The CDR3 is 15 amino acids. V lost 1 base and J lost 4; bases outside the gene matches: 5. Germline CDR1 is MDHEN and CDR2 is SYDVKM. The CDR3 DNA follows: TGTGCCAGCAGTTTATATTCCAGGGGGCCAGAGACCCAGTACTTC. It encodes CASSLYSRGPETQYF.

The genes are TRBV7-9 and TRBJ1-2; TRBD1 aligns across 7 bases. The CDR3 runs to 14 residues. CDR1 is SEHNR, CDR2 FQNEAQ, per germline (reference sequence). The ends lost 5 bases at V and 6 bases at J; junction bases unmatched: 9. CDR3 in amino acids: CASSRQGKGDGYTF. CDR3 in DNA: TGTGCCAGCAGCCGACAGGGAAAAGGTGATGGCTACACCTTC. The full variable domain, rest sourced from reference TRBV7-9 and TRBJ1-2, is DTGVSQNPRHKITKRGQNVTFRCDPISEHNRLYWYRQTLGQGPEFLTYFQNEAQLEKSRLLSDRFSAERPKGSFSTLEIQRTEQGDSAMYLCASSRQGKGDGYTFGSGTRLTVV.

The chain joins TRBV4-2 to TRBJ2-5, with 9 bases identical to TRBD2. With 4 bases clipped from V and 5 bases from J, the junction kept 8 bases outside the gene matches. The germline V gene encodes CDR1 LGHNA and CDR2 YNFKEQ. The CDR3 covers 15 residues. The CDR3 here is CASSLLAGAGETQYF. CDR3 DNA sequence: TGTGCCAGCAGCCTCTTAGCGGGGGCAGGGGAGACCCAGTACTTC.